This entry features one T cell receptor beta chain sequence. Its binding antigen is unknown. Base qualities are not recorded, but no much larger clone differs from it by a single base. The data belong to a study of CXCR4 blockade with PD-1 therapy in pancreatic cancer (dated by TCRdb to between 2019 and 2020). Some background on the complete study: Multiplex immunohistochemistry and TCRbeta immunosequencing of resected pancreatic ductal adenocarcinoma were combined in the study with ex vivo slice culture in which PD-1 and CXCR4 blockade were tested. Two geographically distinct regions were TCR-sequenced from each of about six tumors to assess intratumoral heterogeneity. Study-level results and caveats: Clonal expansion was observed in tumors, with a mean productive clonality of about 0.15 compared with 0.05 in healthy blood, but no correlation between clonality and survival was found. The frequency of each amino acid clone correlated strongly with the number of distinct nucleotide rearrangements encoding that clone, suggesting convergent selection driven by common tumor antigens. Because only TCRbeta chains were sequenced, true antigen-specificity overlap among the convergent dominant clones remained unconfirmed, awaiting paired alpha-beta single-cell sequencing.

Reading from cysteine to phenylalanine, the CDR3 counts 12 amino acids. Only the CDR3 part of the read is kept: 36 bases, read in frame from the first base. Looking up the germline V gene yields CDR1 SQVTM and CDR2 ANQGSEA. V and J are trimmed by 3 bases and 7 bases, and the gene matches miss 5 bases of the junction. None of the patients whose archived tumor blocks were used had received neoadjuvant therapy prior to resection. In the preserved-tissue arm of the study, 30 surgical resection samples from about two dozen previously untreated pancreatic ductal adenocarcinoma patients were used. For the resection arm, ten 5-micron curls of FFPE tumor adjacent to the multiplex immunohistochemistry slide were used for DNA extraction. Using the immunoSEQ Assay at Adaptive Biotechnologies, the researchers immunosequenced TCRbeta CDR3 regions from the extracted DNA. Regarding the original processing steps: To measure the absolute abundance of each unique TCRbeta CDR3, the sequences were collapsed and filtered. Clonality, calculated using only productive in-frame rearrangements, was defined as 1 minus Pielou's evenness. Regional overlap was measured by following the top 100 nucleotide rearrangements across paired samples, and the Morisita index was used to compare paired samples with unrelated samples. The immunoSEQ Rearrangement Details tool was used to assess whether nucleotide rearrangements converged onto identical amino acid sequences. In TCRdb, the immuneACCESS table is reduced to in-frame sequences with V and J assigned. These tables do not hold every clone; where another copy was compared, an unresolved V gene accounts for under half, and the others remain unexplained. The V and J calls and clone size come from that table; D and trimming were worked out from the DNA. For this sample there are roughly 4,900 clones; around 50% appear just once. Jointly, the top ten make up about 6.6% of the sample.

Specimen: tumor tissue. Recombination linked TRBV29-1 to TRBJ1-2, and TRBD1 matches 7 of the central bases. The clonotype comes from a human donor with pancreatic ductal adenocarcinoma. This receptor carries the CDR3 CSVEGAGGGYTF. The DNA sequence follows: TGCAGCGTTGAGGGGGCAGGGGGTGGCTACACCTTC.